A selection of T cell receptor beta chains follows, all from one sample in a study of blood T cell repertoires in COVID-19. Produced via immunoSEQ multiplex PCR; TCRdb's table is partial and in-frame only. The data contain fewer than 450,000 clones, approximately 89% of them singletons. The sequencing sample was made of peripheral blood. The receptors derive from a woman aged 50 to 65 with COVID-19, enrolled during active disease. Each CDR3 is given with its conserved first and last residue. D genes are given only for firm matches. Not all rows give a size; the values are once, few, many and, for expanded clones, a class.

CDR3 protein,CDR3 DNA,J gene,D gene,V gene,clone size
CAWSFAGGRRDTQYF,TGTGCCTGGAGTTTTGCAGGGGGCAGAAGAGATACGCAGTATTTT,TRBJ2-3,TRBD1,TRBV30,-
CASSEGTANYGYTF,TGTGCCAGCAGTGAAGGGACAGCTAACTATGGCTACACCTTC,TRBJ1-2,TRBD1,TRBV25-1,-
CASSQAGNSGNTIYF,TGTGCCAGCAGCCAGGCCGGAAACTCTGGAAACACCATATATTTT,TRBJ1-3,-,TRBV7-2,-
CASSSSGQHYGYTF,TGTGCCAGCAGCTCCTCGGGACAGCACTATGGCTACACCTTC,TRBJ1-2,TRBD1,TRBV5-4,once
CASSRGPRAVNTEAFF,TGTGCCAGCAGTCGCGGGCCTCGGGCGGTGAACACTGAAGCTTTCTTT,TRBJ1-1,-,TRBV2,few
CASRPPGGREKLFF,TGTGCCAGCAGACCCCCGGGAGGGAGGGAAAAACTGTTTTTT,TRBJ1-4,-,TRBV27,-
CASSLFGRGPDTGELFF,TGTGCCAGCAGTTTATTTGGCAGGGGGCCGGACACCGGGGAGCTGTTTTTT,TRBJ2-2,TRBD1,TRBV28,-
CASSLSGQQHNEQFF,TGTGCCAGCAGCTTAAGTGGACAGCAACACAATGAGCAGTTCTTC,TRBJ2-1,-,TRBV7-3,-
CASSQGGRGYTF,TGTGCCAGCAGCCAAGGGGGCCGGGGCTACACCTTC,TRBJ1-2,TRBD1,TRBV7-8,-
CASNNRGNEKLFF,TGTGCCAGCAATAACAGGGGTAATGAAAAACTGTTTTTT,TRBJ1-4,TRBD1,TRBV2,-
CASSSNRGRKGTDTQYF,TGTGCCAGCAGTTCGAACAGGGGGCGTAAAGGCACAGATACGCAGTATTTT,TRBJ2-3,TRBD1,TRBV28,-
CATSDYRETGELFF,TGTGCCACCAGTGATTACAGGGAGACCGGGGAGCTGTTTTTT,TRBJ2-2,-,TRBV24-1,-
CASSQDSNYGYTF,TGTGCCAGCAGCCAAGACAGTAACTATGGCTACACCTTC,TRBJ1-2,-,TRBV7-2,-
CASTPGERGANEQFF,TGTGCCAGTACTCCCGGGGAGCGGGGGGCTAATGAGCAGTTCTTC,TRBJ2-1,TRBD2,TRBV19,-
CASSLNNYEQYF,TGTGCCAGCTCACTTAACAACTACGAGCAGTACTTC,TRBJ2-7,-,TRBV18,-
CASSISGRNTGELFF,TGTGCCAGCAGCATTTCAGGTCGGAACACCGGGGAGCTGTTTTTT,TRBJ2-2,-,TRBV9,few
CAWSTGVNYGYTF,TGTGCCTGGAGCACAGGGGTGAACTATGGCTACACCTTC,TRBJ1-2,TRBD1,TRBV30,-
CASSLRAPGDNEQFF,TGTGCCAGCAGTTTACGCGCTCCAGGGGACAATGAGCAGTTCTTC,TRBJ2-1,-,TRBV27,-
CASSQDPPRGGEETQYF,TGTGCCAGCAGCCAAGACCCTCCCCGCGGGGGGGAAGAGACCCAGTACTTC,TRBJ2-5,TRBD2,TRBV4-2,once
CASSLAQYEQYF,TGTGCCAGCAGCTTAGCACAGTACGAGCAGTACTTC,TRBJ2-7,-,TRBV7-9,few
CASSQQGLSNQPQHF,TGTGCCAGCAGTCAACAGGGGCTAAGCAATCAGCCCCAGCATTTT,TRBJ1-5,TRBD1,TRBV2,-
CASSLGQGAASSGYTF,TGTGCCAGCAGCTTGGGACAGGGGGCCGCCTCTAGCGGCTACACCTTC,TRBJ1-2,TRBD1,TRBV7-7,-
CASSTDRLNYGYTF,TGTGCCAGCAGTACGGACAGGCTCAACTATGGCTACACCTTC,TRBJ1-2,TRBD1,TRBV27,once
CASSAGSSSPLHF,TGTGCCAGCAGTGCAGGGTCGAGCTCACCCCTCCACTTT,TRBJ1-6,-,TRBV28,few
CATSVGGGTDTQYF,TGTGCCACCAGTGTTGGCGGGGGCACAGATACGCAGTATTTT,TRBJ2-3,-,TRBV24-1,-
CASSLGGAGAEAFF,TGTGCCAGCAGTCTAGGAGGGGCGGGCGCTGAAGCTTTCTTT,TRBJ1-1,-,TRBV27,-
CASSQGTGLRSYGYTF,TGTGCCAGCAGTCAAGGAACGGGACTACGCTCCTATGGCTACACCTTC,TRBJ1-2,-,TRBV6-1,-
CASRTSGGSPGELFF,TGTGCCAGCAGAACTAGCGGGGGGTCCCCCGGGGAGCTGTTTTTT,TRBJ2-2,TRBD2,TRBV27,once
CASSLGQTSGNTIYF,TGTGCCAGCAGCTTAGGACAGACCTCTGGAAACACCATATATTTT,TRBJ1-3,-,TRBV13,many
CASSSGQEMRNTEAFF,TGCGCCAGCAGCTCCGGACAGGAAATGAGGAACACTGAAGCTTTCTTT,TRBJ1-1,TRBD1,TRBV5-1,-
CASSHPDRGQPQHF,TGCGCCAGCAGCCATCCGGACAGGGGTCAGCCCCAGCATTTT,TRBJ1-5,TRBD1,TRBV4-1,-
CASSFRLDIEQYF,TGTGCCAGCAGTTTTCGGCTCGACATCGAGCAGTACTTC,TRBJ2-7,-,TRBV12-3/TRBV12-4,-
CASSLLEQTQYF,TGTGCCAGCAGTTTATTGGAGCAGACCCAGTACTTC,TRBJ2-5,-,TRBV12-3/TRBV12-4,-
CASSLGGQPNQPQHF,TGCGCCAGCAGCTTGGGGGGACAGCCCAATCAGCCCCAGCATTTT,TRBJ1-5,TRBD1,TRBV5-1,few
CASRNNRGTSTEAFF,TGTGCCAGCAGGAACAACAGGGGAACCAGCACTGAAGCTTTCTTT,TRBJ1-1,TRBD1,TRBV6-5,-
CASSPFNYGYTF,TGTGCCAGCTCCCCTTTTAACTATGGCTACACCTTC,TRBJ1-2,-,TRBV2,-
CASSLGGGDTDTQYF,TGTGCCAGCAGCTTGGGCGGGGGGGATACAGATACGCAGTATTTT,TRBJ2-3,TRBD2,TRBV5-4,-